The 11 T cell receptor beta chains below were found in one sample sequenced in a study of CD4+ T cells in melanoma. TCRdb's copy holds only in-frame clones and misses some; the assay was immunoSEQ multiplex PCR. Seen here are about 55,000 clones, about 72% observed once, and the top ten hold roughly 4.9%. The sample taken for sequencing was tumor tissue. The source is a human donor with melanoma.

The V call is TRBV14, the J call TRBJ2-2; no clear D. Trimming took off 5 bases at V and 4 bases at J, with 8 bases between the two ends. The CDR3 totals 13 residues. Germline V gene lookup returns CDR1 SGHDN and CDR2 FVKESK. The CDR3 DNA reads TGTGCCAGCAGCGGCCAGATCACCGGGGAGCTGTTTTTT. The encoded protein is CASSGQITGELFF. The entire variable domain, with the rest obtained from reference TRBV14 and TRBJ2-2, is as follows: EAGVTQFPSHSVIEKGQTVTLRCDPISGHDNLYWYRRVMGKEIKFLLHFVKESKQDESGMPNNRFLAERTGGTYSTLKVQPAELEDSGVYFCASSGQITGELFFGEGSRLTVL.

The chain combines TRBV6-1 with TRBJ2-1; 10 nucleotides align to TRBD2. The CDR3 spans 15 residues. The germline CDR1 and CDR2 sequences are MNHNS and SASEGT. V lost 7 bases and J lost 6; bases outside the gene matches: 9. In nucleotides, the CDR3 is TGTGCCAGCATCTCTACCCTAGCGGGGGTCAATGAGCAGTTCTTC. Translated, it gives CASISTLAGVNEQFF.

The chain uses TRBV20-1 and TRBJ1-2; D uncertain. The CDR3 sequence is 11 residues long. V lost 7 bases and J 5 bases, leaving 11 bases between the germline ends. Per the germline V gene, CDR1 is DFQATT and CDR2 is SNEGSKA (reference sequence). For the CDR3, the DNA is TGCAGTGTTTCGGGCCGTTATGGCTACACCTTC. Amino acids: CSVSGRYGYTF.

V is TRBV9 and J is TRBJ2-3; D is undetermined. Trimming took 4 bases from V and 4 from J, leaving 16 bases between them. CDR3 length: 15 residues. The germline gives CDR1 SGDLS, CDR2 YYNGEE. The CDR3 loop reads CASSPPLTVADTQYF. DNA of the CDR3: TGTGCCAGCAGCCCCCCCCTTACGGTGGCAGATACGCAGTATTTT.

Concerning this clone itself: Mismatch with germline at one junction end may stem from a read error. The rearrangement links TRBV7-7 to TRBJ2-1; TRBD1 agrees at 8 bases. In germline, CDR1 is SSHAT, CDR2 FNYEAQ (reference sequence). This CDR3 has 13 amino acids. The CDR3 DNA is TGTGCTAGCAGCAGGGGGCCGTACAATGAGCAGTTCTTC. Amino acid sequence: CASSRGPYNEQFF.

This clone was observed a handful of times. This chain connects TRBV5-6 to TRBJ2-5; D is unresolved. Germline lookup yields CDR1 SGHDT and CDR2 YYEEEE. The CDR3 sequence is 13 residues long. V shed 2 bases and J shed 5 bases, with 10 bases lying between them. The DNA of the CDR3 is TGTGCCAGCAGCTTACGTGACTGGGAGACCCAGTACTTC. This encodes CASSLRDWETQYF.

The chain has TRBV2 and TRBJ1-2; 7 positions match TRBD1. The J segment lost 3 bases and the V segment lost 6 bases, leaving 7 bases of the junction unmatched. The CDR3 loop spans 14 amino acids. Germline V gene sequence: CDR1 SNHLY, CDR2 FYNNEI. The CDR3 DNA sequence: TGTGCCAGCAGGGACGGACAGGTTTACTATGGCTACACCTTC. Amino acid sequence: CASRDGQVYYGYTF.

V gene TRBV27 combines with J gene TRBJ2-7; 16 bases are a match to TRBD2. J lost 4 bases, V lost 5 bases, and 2 bases had no gene match. The CDR3 contains 15 residues. Germline V gene sequence: CDR1 MNHEY, CDR2 SMNVEV (reference sequence). The CDR3 reads CASSGTSGGGYEQYF. The CDR3 nucleotides read TGTGCCAGCAGTGGGACTAGCGGGGGGGGGTACGAGCAGTACTTC.

This rearrangement joins TRBV4-2 to TRBJ1-2; a weak D match, TRBD1 (6 bases). The V gene's germline CDR1 is LGHNA and CDR2 YNFKEQ. The length of the CDR3 is 16 residues. Deletions cut 0 bases from V and 5 bases from J, with 16 bases between. CDR3 DNA: TGTGCCAGCAGCCAAGAGGGGACCGGCACAGGGTATGGCTACACCTTC. Amino acid sequence: CASSQEGTGTGYGYTF.

CDR3 amino acids: CASSEAYNQPQHF. The DNA of the CDR3 is TGTGCCAGCAGTGAAGCGTACAATCAGCCCCAGCATTTT. The chain recombines TRBV2 with TRBJ1-5; D not certain. Germline CDR1 and CDR2: SNHLY and FYNNEI. The CDR3 is made up of 13 amino acids. V was pared by 0 bases and J by 3 bases, with 3 bases between.

The chain joins TRBV5-4 to TRBJ2-7; 8 nucleotides agree with TRBD1. The V gene end was trimmed by 4 bases and the J gene end by 4 bases; junction bases not matched to a gene: 7. Germline V gene lookup returns CDR1 SGHNT and CDR2 YYREEE (reference sequence). CDR3 length: 14 residues. Here the CDR3 reads CASSPRTGRYEQYF. CDR3 nucleotides: TGTGCCAGCAGCCCCCGGACAGGGAGGTACGAGCAGTACTTC. Full variable domain (outside the CDR3, taken from reference TRBV5-4 and TRBJ2-7): ETGVTQSPTHLIKTRGQQVTLRCSSQSGHNTVSWYQQALGQGPQFIFQYYREEENGRGNFPPRFSGLQFPNYSSELNVNALELDDSALYLCASSPRTGRYEQYFGPGTRLTVT.